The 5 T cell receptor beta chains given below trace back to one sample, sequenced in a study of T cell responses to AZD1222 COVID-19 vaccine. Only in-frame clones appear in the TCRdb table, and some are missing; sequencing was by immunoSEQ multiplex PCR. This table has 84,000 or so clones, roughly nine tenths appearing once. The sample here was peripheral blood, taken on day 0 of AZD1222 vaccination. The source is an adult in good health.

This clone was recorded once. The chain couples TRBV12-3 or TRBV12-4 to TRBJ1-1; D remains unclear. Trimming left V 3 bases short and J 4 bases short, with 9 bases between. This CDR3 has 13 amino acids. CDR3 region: CASSFGQPTEAFF. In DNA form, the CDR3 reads TGTGCCAGCAGTTTCGGGCAGCCCACTGAAGCTTTCTTT.

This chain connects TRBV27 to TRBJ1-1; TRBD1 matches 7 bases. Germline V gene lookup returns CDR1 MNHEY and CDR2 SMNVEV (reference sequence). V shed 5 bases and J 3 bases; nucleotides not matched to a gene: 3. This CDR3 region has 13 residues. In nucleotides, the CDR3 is TGTGCCAGCAGTCCACAGGGGTACACTGAAGCTTTCTTT. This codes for CASSPQGYTEAFF.

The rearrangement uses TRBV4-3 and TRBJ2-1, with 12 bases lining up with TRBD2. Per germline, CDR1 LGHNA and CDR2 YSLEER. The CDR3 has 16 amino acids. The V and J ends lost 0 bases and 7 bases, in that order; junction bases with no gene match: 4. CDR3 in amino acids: CASSQDTSGRLNEQFF. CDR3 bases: TGCGCCAGCAGCCAAGATACTAGCGGGAGGTTAAATGAGCAGTTCTTC.

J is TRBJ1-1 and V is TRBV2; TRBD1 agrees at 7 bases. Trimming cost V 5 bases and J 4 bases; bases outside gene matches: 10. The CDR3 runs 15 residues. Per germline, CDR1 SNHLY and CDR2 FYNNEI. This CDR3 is CASSPGQLISTEAFF. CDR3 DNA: TGTGCCAGCAGTCCGGGACAGCTGATTAGCACTGAAGCTTTCTTT.

The CDR3 loop is CASSTGTRSYNEQFF. The CDR3 DNA is TGTGCCAGCAGTACCGGGACCCGCTCCTACAATGAGCAGTTCTTC. The chain employs TRBV6-5 and TRBJ2-1; the D call may be TRBD1 or TRBD2 (5 bases each). Germline values: CDR1 MNHEY, CDR2 SVGAGI. The CDR3 loop spans 15 amino acids. Trimming took 5 bases from V and 0 from J, leaving 11 bases between them.